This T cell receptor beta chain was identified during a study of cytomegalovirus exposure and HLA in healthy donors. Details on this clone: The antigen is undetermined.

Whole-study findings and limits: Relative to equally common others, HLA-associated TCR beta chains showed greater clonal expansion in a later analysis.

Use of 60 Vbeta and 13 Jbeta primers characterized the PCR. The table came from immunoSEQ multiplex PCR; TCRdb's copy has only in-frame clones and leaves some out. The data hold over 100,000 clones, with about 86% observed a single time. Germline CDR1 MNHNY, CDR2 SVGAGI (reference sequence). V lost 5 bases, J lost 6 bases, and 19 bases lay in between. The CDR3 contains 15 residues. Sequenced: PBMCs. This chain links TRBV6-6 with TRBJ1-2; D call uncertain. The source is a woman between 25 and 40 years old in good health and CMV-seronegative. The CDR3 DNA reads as TGTGCCAGCAGTCCCCCCCCGGGGAATTCGGATGGCTACACCTTC. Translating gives CASSPPPGNSDGYTF.